This T cell receptor (beta chain) appears in the sequencing data of a study of T cells in localized non-small cell lung cancer. The germline gives CDR1 SGHVS, CDR2 FQNEAQ. The trim removed 2 bases at V and 4 bases at J, leaving 16 bases unmatched. The CDR3 loop spans 18 amino acids. Assay used: immunoSEQ multiplex PCR; TCRdb lists only in-frame clones, some missing. The repertoire has approximately 64,000 clones, 90% of them found once; the top ten carry nearly 2%. This sequence was found in a woman aged 35-75 years with stage I lung adenocarcinoma. The starting material was peripheral blood, obtained before any cancer treatment. This chain links TRBV7-8 with TRBJ1-1, with 7 nucleotides matching TRBD1. CDR3 coding DNA: TGTGCCAGCAGCTTAAAGGCCCGACAGGGAGGGTGGGGCACTGAAGCTTTCTTT. Translation gives CASSLKARQGGWGTEAFF. Full variable domain (remainder filled in from reference TRBV7-8 and TRBJ1-1): GAGVSQSPRYKVAKRGQDVALRCDPISGHVSLFWYQQALGQGPEFLTYFQNEAQLDKSGLPSDRFFAERPEGSVSTLKIQRTQQEDSAVYLCASSLKARQGGWGTEAFFGQGTRLTVV.